This section outlines one T cell receptor (beta chain) sequence together with its context. This entry is derived from a study of OX40 agonist ivuxolimab in advanced cancers. CDR3 size: 14 residues. V was shortened by 2 bases and J by 3 bases, with 5 bases between the two germline ends. Germline V gene sequence: CDR1 MNHEY, CDR2 SVGAGI. Profiling relied on immunoSEQ multiplex PCR, and the TCRdb table lists in-frame clones only, not all of them. The sample lists under 85,000 clones; roughly 86% were seen once. The chain links TRBV6-5 to TRBJ1-6; no firm D call. The sequence derives from an adult with an advanced solid tumor such as melanoma, head and neck, liver or kidney cancer. The specimen was CD4+ or CD8+ T cells sorted from blood, collected in a trial of the OX40 agonist ivuxolimab. CDR3 loop: CASSYAGYNSPLHF. Written as DNA, the CDR3 is TGTGCCAGCAGTTACGCAGGCTATAATTCACCCCTCCACTTT.